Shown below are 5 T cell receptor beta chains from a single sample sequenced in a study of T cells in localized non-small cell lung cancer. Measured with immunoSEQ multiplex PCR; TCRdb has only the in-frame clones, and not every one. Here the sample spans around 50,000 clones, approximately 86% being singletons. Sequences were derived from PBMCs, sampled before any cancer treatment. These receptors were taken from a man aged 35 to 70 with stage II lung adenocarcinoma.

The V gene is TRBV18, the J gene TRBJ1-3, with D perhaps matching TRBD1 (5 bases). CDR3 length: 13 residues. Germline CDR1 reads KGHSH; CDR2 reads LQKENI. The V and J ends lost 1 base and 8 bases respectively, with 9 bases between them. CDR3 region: CASSPRRGDTIYF. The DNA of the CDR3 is TGTGCCAGCTCACCACGGAGGGGTGACACCATATATTTT.

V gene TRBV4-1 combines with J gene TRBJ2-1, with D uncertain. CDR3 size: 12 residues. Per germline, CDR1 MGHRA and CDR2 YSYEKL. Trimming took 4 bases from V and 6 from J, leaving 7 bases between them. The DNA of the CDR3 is TGCGCCAGCAGCCTTTCGGGCAATGAGCAGTTCTTC. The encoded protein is CASSLSGNEQFF.

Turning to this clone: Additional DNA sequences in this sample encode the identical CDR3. The CDR3 DNA reads TGTGCCAGCAGTGAAAGGGGGGACTCTGGAAACACCATATATTTT. Its translation is CASSERGDSGNTIYF. The rearrangement uses TRBV6-1 and TRBJ1-3; D may be TRBD1 (6 bases). This CDR3 region has 15 residues. Germline assignment: CDR1 MNHNS and CDR2 SASEGT. V lost 2 bases, J lost 0 bases, and 8 bases lay in between.

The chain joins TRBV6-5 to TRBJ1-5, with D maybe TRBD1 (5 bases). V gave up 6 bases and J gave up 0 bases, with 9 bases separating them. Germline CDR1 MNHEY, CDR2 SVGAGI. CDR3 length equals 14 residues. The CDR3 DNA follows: TGTGCCAGCAGCCGACAGTATAGCAATCAGCCCCAGCATTTT. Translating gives CASSRQYSNQPQHF.

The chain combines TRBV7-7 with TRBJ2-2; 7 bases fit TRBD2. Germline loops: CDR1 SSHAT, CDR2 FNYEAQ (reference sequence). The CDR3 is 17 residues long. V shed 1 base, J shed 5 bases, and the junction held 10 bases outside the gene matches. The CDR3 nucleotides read TGTGCCAGCAGCTTAGACCTCGAAGCGGGGAGGACCGGGGAGCTGTTTTTT. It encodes CASSLDLEAGRTGELFF.